This paragraph covers one T cell receptor beta chain sequence. These data come from a study of T cells in Graves' hyperthyroidism and ophthalmopathy. Amplification targeted TCR beta CDR3 regions from RNA transcripts. The study used the HTBI primer set for a first-round RT-PCR of the TCR CDR3. TCRdb re-called the multiplex PCR reads through MiXCR, storing one row per CDR3 protein. The sample lists some 700,000 distinct CDR3 sequences, roughly a sixth occurring once. V lost 5 bases, J lost 1 base, and 6 bases stayed unmatched. Germline V gene data show CDR1 as SGHTA and CDR2 as FQGNSA. CDR3 length equals 18 residues.

This chain links TRBV7-2 with TRBJ2-1, with 15 bases aligning to TRBD2. The TCR comes from a man aged 50-59 years with Graves' hyperthyroidism. Sequenced input: blood. Written as DNA, the CDR3 is TGTGCCAGCAGCGGACTAGCGGGAGGGCTAGGGTCCTACAATGAGCAGTTCTTC. The encoded protein is CASSGLAGGLGSYNEQFF.